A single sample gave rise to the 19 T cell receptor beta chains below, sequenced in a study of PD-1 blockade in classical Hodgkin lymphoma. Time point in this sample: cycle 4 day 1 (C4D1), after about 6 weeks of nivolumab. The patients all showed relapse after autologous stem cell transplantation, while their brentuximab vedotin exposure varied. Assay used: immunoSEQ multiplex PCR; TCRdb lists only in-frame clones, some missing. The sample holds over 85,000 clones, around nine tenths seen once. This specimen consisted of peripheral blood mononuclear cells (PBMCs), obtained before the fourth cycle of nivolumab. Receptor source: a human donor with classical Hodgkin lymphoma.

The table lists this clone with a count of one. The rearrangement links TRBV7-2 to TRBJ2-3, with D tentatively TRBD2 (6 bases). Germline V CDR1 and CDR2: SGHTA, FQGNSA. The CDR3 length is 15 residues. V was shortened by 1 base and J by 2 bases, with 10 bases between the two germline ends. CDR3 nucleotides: TGTGCCAGCAGCTTAGAGCGGGCTTCCACAGATACGCAGTATTTT. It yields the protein CASSLERASTDTQYF.

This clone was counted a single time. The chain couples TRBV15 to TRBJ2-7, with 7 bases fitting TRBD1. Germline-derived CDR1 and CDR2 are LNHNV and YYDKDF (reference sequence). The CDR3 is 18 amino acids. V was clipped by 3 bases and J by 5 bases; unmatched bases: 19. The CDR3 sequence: CATSRDTSPRGNYDEQYF. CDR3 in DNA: TGTGCCACCAGCAGGGACACATCCCCCAGGGGGAACTATGACGAGCAGTACTTC.

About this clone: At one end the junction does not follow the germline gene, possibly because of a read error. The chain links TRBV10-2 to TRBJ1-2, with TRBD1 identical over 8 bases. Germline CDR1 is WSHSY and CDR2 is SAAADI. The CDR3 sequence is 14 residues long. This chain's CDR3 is CASSEDRGNYGHTF. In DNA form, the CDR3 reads TGCGCCAGCAGTGAGGACAGGGGAAACTATGGCCACACCTTC.

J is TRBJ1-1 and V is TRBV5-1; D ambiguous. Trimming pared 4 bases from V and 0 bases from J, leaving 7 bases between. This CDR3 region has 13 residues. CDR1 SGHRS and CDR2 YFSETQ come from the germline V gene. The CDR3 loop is CASSRDMNTEAFF. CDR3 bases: TGCGCCAGCAGCCGAGACATGAACACTGAAGCTTTCTTT.

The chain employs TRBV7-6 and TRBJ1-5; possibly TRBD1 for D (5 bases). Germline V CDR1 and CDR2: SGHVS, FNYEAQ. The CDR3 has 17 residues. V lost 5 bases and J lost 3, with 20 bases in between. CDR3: CASSPPGWGTLNQPQHF. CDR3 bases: TGTGCCAGCAGCCCCCCGGGATGGGGGACTCTCAATCAGCCCCAGCATTTT.

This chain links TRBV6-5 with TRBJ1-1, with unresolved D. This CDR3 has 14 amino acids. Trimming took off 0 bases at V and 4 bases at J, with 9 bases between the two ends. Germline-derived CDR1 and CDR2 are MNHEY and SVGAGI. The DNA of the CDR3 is TGTGCCAGCAGTTACTCGACACGGGCCACTGAAGCTTTCTTT. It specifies CASSYSTRATEAFF.

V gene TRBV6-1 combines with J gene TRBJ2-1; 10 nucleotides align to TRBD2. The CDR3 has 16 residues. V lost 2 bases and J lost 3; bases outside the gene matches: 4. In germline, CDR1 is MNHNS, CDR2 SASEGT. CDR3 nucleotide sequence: TGTGCCAGCAGTGAATTCGGGACTAGCGTCTACAATGAGCAGTTCTTC. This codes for CASSEFGTSVYNEQFF.

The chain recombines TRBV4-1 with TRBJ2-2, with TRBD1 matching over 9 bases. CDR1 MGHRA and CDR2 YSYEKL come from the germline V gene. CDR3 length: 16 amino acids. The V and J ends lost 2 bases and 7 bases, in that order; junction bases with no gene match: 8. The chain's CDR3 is CASSQSGQGVIGELFF. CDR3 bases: TGCGCCAGCAGCCAATCGGGACAGGGCGTCATCGGGGAGCTGTTTTTT.

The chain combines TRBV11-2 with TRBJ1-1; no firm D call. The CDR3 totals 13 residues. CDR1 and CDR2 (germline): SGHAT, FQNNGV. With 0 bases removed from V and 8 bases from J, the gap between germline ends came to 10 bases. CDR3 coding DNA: TGTGCCAGCAGCTTAGATGTGGGCAGAGAAGCTTTCTTT. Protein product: CASSLDVGREAFF.

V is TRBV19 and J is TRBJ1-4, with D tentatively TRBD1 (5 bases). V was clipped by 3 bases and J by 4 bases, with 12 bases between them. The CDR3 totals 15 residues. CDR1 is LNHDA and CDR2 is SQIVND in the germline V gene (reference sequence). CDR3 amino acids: CASSIGTGGNEKLFF. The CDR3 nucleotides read TGTGCCAGTAGTATCGGTACAGGCGGTAATGAAAAACTGTTTTTT.

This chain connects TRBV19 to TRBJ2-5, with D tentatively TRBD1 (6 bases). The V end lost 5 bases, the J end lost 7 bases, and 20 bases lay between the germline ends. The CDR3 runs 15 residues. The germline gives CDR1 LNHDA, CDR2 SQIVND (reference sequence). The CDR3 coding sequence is TGTGCCAGTAGTTCACCGGGACACTTCAGGGGGACCCAGTACTTC. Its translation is CASSSPGHFRGTQYF.

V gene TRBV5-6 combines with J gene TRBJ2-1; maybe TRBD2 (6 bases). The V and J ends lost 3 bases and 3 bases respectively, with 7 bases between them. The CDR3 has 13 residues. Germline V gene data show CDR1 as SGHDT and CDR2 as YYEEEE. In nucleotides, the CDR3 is TGTGCCAGCAGCTCCGGGGGCTACAATGAGCAGTTCTTC. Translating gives CASSSGGYNEQFF. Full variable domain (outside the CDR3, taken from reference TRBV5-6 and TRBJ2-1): DAGVTQSPTHLIKTRGQQVTLRCSPKSGHDTVSWYQQALGQGPQFIFQYYEEEERQRGNFPDRFSGHQFPNYSSELNVNALLLGDSALYLCASSSGGYNEQFFGPGTRLTVL.

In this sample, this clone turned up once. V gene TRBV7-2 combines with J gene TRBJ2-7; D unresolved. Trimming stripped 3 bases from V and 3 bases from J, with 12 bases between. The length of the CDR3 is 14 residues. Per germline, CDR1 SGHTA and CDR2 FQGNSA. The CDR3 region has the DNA TGTGCCAGCAGCTTCGGGTCTCAGCTCTACGAGCAGTACTTC. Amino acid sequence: CASSFGSQLYEQYF.

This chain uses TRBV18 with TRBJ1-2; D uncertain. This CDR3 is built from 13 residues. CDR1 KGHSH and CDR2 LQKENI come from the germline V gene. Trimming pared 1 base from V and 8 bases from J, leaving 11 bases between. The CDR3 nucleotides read TGTGCCAGCTCACCACGCACATCGGGAGGCTACACCTTC. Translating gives CASSPRTSGGYTF.

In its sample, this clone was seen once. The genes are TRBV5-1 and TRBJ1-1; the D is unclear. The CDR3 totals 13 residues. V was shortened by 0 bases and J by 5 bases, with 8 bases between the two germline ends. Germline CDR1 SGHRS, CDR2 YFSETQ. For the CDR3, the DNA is TGCGCCAGCAGCTTGGTTTCGGGGACTGAAGCTTTCTTT. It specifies CASSLVSGTEAFF. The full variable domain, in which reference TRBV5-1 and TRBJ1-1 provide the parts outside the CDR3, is KAGVTQTPRYLIKTRGQQVTLSCSPISGHRSVSWYQQTPGQGLQFLFEYFSETQRNKGNFPGRFSGRQFSNSRSEMNVSTLELGDSALYLCASSLVSGTEAFFGQGTRLTVV.

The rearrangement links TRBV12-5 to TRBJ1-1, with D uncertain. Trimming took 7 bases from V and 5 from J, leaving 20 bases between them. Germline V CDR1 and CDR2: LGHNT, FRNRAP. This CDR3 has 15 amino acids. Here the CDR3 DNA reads TGTGCTAGTGCCGTGGAGCTCAAGGGTGGTACTGAAGCTTTCTTT. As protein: CASAVELKGGTEAFF.

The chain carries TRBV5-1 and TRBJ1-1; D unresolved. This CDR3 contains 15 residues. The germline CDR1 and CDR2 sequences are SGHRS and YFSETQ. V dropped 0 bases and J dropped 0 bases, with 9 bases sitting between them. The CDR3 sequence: CASSLERGLNTEAFF. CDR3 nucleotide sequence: TGCGCCAGCAGCTTGGAGCGGGGATTGAACACTGAAGCTTTCTTT.

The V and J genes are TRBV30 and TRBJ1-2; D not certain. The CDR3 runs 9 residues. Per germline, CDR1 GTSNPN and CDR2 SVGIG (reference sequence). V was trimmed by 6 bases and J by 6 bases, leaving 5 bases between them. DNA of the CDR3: TGTGCCTGCGGCGATGGCTACACCTTC. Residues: CACGDGYTF.

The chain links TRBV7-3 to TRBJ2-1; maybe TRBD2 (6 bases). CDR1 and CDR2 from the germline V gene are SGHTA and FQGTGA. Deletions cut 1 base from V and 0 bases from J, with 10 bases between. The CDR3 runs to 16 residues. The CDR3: CASSLRLTSSYNEQFF. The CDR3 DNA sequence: TGTGCCAGCAGCTTAAGGCTGACTAGCTCCTACAATGAGCAGTTCTTC. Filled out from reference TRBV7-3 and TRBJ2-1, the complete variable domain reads GAGVSQTPSNKVTEKGKYVELRCDPISGHTALYWYRQSLGQGPEFLIYFQGTGAADDSGLPNDRFFAVRPEGSVSTLKIQRTERGDSAVYLCASSLRLTSSYNEQFFGPGTRLTVL.